This TCR beta chain was sequenced during a study of T cells in Graves' hyperthyroidism and ophthalmopathy. Study observations and caveats: Ophthalmopathy was distinguished from stable hyperthyroidism by 13 V-J signatures.

Amplified TCR beta CDR3 regions came from RNA transcripts. Carried out on the TCR CDR3, a first-round RT-PCR used the HTBI primer set. TCRdb re-derived calls from the multiplex PCR reads in MiXCR, one entry per CDR3 protein. This table holds around 600,000 distinct CDR3 sequences, approximately 15% found once. The CDR3 extends over 16 amino acids. Germline CDR1 is SEHNR and CDR2 is FQNEAQ (reference sequence). Deletions cut 7 bases from V and 7 bases from J, with 22 bases between. This clonotype was detected only a few times. No antigen is known for it. Every diagnosis used clinical symptoms, serum thyroxine and TRAb, thyroid ultrasound and orbital computed tomography.

The sequenced sample consisted of blood. J is TRBJ1-4 and V is TRBV7-9; tentative D call: TRBD1 (6 bases). This clonotype originated in a woman aged 18-29 years with Graves' ophthalmopathy. The CDR3 DNA is TGTGCCAGCACCGAAACCAGGACAGAGGCGTCTGAAAAACTGTTTTTT. Translating it yields CASTETRTEASEKLFF.